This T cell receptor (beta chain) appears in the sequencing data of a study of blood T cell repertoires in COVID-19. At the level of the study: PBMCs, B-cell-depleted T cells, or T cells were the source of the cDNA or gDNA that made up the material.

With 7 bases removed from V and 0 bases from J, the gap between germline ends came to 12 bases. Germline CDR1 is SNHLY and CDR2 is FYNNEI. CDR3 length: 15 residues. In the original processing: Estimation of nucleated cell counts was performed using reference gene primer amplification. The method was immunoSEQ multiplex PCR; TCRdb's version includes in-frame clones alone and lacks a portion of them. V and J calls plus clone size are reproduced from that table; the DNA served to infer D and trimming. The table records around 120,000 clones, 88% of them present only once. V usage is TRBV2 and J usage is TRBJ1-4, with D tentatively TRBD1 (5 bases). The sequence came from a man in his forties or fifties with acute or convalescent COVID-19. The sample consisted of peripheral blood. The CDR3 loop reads CASTDGGATNEKLFF. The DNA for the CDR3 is TGTGCCAGCACTGACGGGGGAGCAACTAATGAAAAACTGTTTTTT.